These 21 T cell receptor beta chains share one sample of origin, sequenced in a study of blood T cell repertoires in COVID-19. Sequenced by immunoSEQ multiplex PCR; TCRdb stores in-frame clones only, minus some. The data show 20,000 to 25,000 clones, with roughly 91% seen just once and approximately 8.1% held by the top ten. Sequences were obtained from peripheral blood. These receptors were obtained from a woman in her fifties or sixties with active COVID-19.

This chain joins TRBV4-1 and TRBJ2-1; 8 bases align to TRBD1. The CDR3 spans 15 residues. Losses at the gene ends were 1 base for V and 7 bases for J; bases not matched to a gene: 6. Germline CDR1 and CDR2: MGHRA and YSYEKL. The CDR3 loop is CASSQGRQGANEQFF. The CDR3 nucleotides read TGCGCCAGCAGCCAAGGACGCCAGGGGGCTAATGAGCAGTTCTTC.

J is TRBJ2-7 and V is TRBV5-1; a weak D match, TRBD1 (5 bases). The CDR3 is made up of 13 amino acids. Per the germline V gene, CDR1 is SGHRS and CDR2 is YFSETQ. The V end was cut by 0 bases, the J end by 3 bases, with 7 bases between. CDR3 coding DNA: TGCGCCAGCAGCTTGGAGACAGACTACGAGCAGTACTTC. Amino acid sequence: CASSLETDYEQYF. Supplemented by reference TRBV5-1 and TRBJ2-7, the full variable domain reads KAGVTQTPRYLIKTRGQQVTLSCSPISGHRSVSWYQQTPGQGLQFLFEYFSETQRNKGNFPGRFSGRQFSNSRSEMNVSTLELGDSALYLCASSLETDYEQYFGPGTRLTVT.

This chain links TRBV5-1 with TRBJ1-3, with 7 bases fitting TRBD1. Germline V CDR1 and CDR2: SGHRS, YFSETQ. The CDR3 loop spans 14 amino acids. V lost 0 bases and J lost 3; bases outside the gene matches: 0. The DNA for the CDR3 is TGCGCCAGCAGCTTGGGACAGGGTGGAAACACCATATATTTT. Translating gives CASSLGQGGNTIYF.

This chain links TRBV6-5 with TRBJ1-5; 7 nucleotides match TRBD1. CDR3 length: 15 amino acids. CDR1 is MNHEY, CDR2 SVGAGI, per germline. Trimming at V came to 6 bases and at J to 1 base, leaving 6 bases not matched to a gene. This CDR3 is CASSRQGASNQPQHF. The CDR3 region has the DNA TGTGCCAGCAGCCGACAGGGCGCCAGCAATCAGCCCCAGCATTTT.

The chain has TRBV12-5 and TRBJ1-1; D possibly corresponds to TRBD1 (5 bases). Trimming removed 0 bases from V and 4 bases from J, with 18 bases in between. This CDR3 is 17 amino acids long. Germline V CDR1 and CDR2: LGHNT, FRNRAP. The CDR3 reads CASGLVLSGAWSTEAFF. The CDR3 bases are TGTGCTAGTGGTTTGGTACTGAGTGGGGCCTGGAGCACTGAAGCTTTCTTT.

The gene calls are TRBV7-2 and TRBJ2-1, with 12 bases aligning to TRBD2. Looked up from germline, CDR1 is SGHTA and CDR2 is FQGNSA. This CDR3 region has 15 residues. J was trimmed by 7 bases and V by 2 bases; bases with no gene match: 3. The CDR3 is CASSLRLAGVNEQFF. In nucleotides, the CDR3 is TGTGCCAGCAGCTTACGACTAGCGGGGGTTAATGAGCAGTTCTTC.

The genes are TRBV5-1 and TRBJ2-1; TRBD1 might be the D (6 bases). Trimming cost V 1 base and J 4 bases, with 12 bases left between them. CDR1 and CDR2 (germline): SGHRS, YFSETQ. The CDR3 extends over 15 amino acids. The CDR3 coding sequence is TGCGCCAGCAGCTTGTCGACAGGTACATACAATGAGCAGTTCTTC. Its translation: CASSLSTGTYNEQFF.

The V call is TRBV2, the J call TRBJ1-1; possibly TRBD1 for D (6 bases). This CDR3 is built from 14 residues. V gave up 4 bases and J gave up 6 bases, with 15 bases separating them. Germline V gene sequence: CDR1 SNHLY, CDR2 FYNNEI. In nucleotides, the CDR3 is TGTGCCAGCAGTGCCGAAGGGGGATGGTCTGAAGCTTTCTTT. This encodes CASSAEGGWSEAFF.

V gene TRBV5-1 combines with J gene TRBJ1-1, with 8 bases aligning to TRBD1. The germline V gene has CDR1 SGHRS and CDR2 YFSETQ. The trim removed 3 bases at V and 1 base at J, leaving 5 bases unmatched. The CDR3 is made up of 15 amino acids. CDR3 sequence reads: CASSWTGNGNTEAFF. CDR3 DNA: TGCGCCAGCAGCTGGACAGGGAACGGGAACACTGAAGCTTTCTTT. The full variable domain, its missing parts supplied by reference TRBV5-1 and TRBJ1-1, is KAGVTQTPRYLIKTRGQQVTLSCSPISGHRSVSWYQQTPGQGLQFLFEYFSETQRNKGNFPGRFSGRQFSNSRSEMNVSTLELGDSALYLCASSWTGNGNTEAFFGQGTRLTVV.

CDR3 bases: TGTGCCAGCAGTTACACGGGACAGCAAAACACTGAAGCTTTCTTT. This gives the protein CASSYTGQQNTEAFF. The chain is built from TRBV6-5 and TRBJ1-1, with 7 bases lining up with TRBD1. Germline assignment: CDR1 MNHEY and CDR2 SVGAGI. The J segment lost 2 bases and the V segment lost 2 bases, leaving 5 bases of the junction unmatched. This CDR3 spans 15 amino acids.

In DNA form, the CDR3 reads TGTGCCAGCAGTGGCCGGACAGGGATGTCCTACAATGAGCAGTTCTTC. Residues: CASSGRTGMSYNEQFF. The genes are TRBV27 and TRBJ2-1; TRBD1 agrees at 8 bases. J lost 1 base, V lost 5 bases, and 7 bases had no gene match. This CDR3 region has 16 residues. Germline V CDR1 and CDR2: MNHEY, SMNVEV (reference sequence).

The gene calls are TRBV3-1 (or the pseudogene TRBV3-2) and TRBJ2-7; tentative D call: TRBD2 (6 bases). This CDR3 has 13 residues. Germline values: CDR1 LGHDT, CDR2 YNNKEL (reference sequence). V gave up 4 bases and J gave up 7 bases, with 14 bases separating them. The DNA for the CDR3 is TGTGCCAGCAGCCCTGTAGTGGGAGGTGAGCAGTACTTC. Translated, it gives CASSPVVGGEQYF.

The chain couples TRBV14 to TRBJ2-7, with D perhaps TRBD1 (5 bases). The CDR3 contains 17 residues. The germline gives CDR1 SGHDN, CDR2 FVKESK. Trimming stripped 4 bases from V and 0 bases from J, with 19 bases between. The CDR3 loop reads CASSPNWGTGHSYEQYF. The CDR3 DNA reads TGTGCCAGCAGCCCTAATTGGGGAACAGGTCACTCCTACGAGCAGTACTTC.

The chain links TRBV2 to TRBJ1-3; weak D call: TRBD1 (5 bases). The ends were cut back, 4 bases at V and 11 bases at J, with 9 bases in the middle. The CDR3 covers 11 residues. Per germline, CDR1 SNHLY and CDR2 FYNNEI. The CDR3 reads CASSAGLSIYF. CDR3 bases: TGTGCCAGCAGTGCAGGGTTGTCCATATATTTT.

This clone came up a few times. V is TRBV5-1 and J is TRBJ2-3, with TRBD2 matching over 8 bases. Germline CDR1 reads SGHRS; CDR2 reads YFSETQ. J was trimmed by 2 bases and V by 7 bases; bases with no gene match: 6. The CDR3 consists of 14 residues. DNA for the CDR3: TGCGCCAGCTCCGGGGGGGGCGACACAGATACGCAGTATTTT. This translates into CASSGGGDTDTQYF.

This clone occurred once. The chain recombines TRBV29-1 with TRBJ1-1, with TRBD1 identical over 7 bases. Looked up from germline, CDR1 is SQVTM and CDR2 is ANQGSEA. The V gene end was trimmed by 6 bases and the J gene end by 4 bases; junction bases not matched to a gene: 8. The length of the CDR3 is 13 residues. The CDR3 DNA follows: TGCAGCGTAAACACAGGGGTTGGCACTGAAGCTTTCTTT. Amino acids: CSVNTGVGTEAFF.

The chain links TRBV2 to TRBJ2-1, with 7 bases that match TRBD2. The CDR3 spans 10 residues. Losses at the gene ends were 11 bases for V and 7 bases for J; bases not matched to a gene: 2. Germline V CDR1 and CDR2: SNHLY, FYNNEI. Here the CDR3 reads CAAGENEQFF. The DNA of the CDR3 is TGTGCCGCGGGGGAGAATGAGCAGTTCTTC.

The chain employs TRBV24-1 and TRBJ1-2; the match to TRBD1 covers 8 bases. The CDR3 extends over 13 amino acids. The germline CDR1 and CDR2 sequences are KGHDR and SFDVKD. After removal of 4 bases from V and 8 bases from J, the junction contained 5 bases not matched to a gene. The CDR3 DNA is TGTGCCACCAGTGACCAGGGGGCGCAGGGCTACACCTTC. Protein: CATSDQGAQGYTF.

This rearrangement joins TRBV5-1 to TRBJ1-1; D is unclear. V was cut by 1 base and J by 7 bases, with 11 bases left in between. CDR1 is SGHRS, CDR2 YFSETQ, per germline. The CDR3 runs 13 residues. For the CDR3, the DNA is TGCGCCAGCAGCTTGACTTCCCGCTTTGAAGCTTTCTTT. Its translation is CASSLTSRFEAFF.

The chain recombines TRBV7-9 with TRBJ2-5; D might be TRBD1 (6 bases). Germline V CDR1 and CDR2: SEHNR, FQNEAQ (reference sequence). Trimming shortened V by 2 bases and J by 2 bases, and 12 bases separated the two germline ends. The CDR3 spans 15 residues. The CDR3 here is CASSLLRQAQETQYF. In DNA form, the CDR3 reads TGTGCCAGCAGCTTATTAAGACAGGCGCAAGAGACCCAGTACTTC.

Written as DNA, the CDR3 is TGTGCCAGCAGCAGGGAGACAGGGAACACTGAAGCTTTCTTT. It specifies CASSRETGNTEAFF. The V gene is TRBV2, the J gene TRBJ1-1; a weak D match, TRBD1 (6 bases). This CDR3 is built from 14 residues. From germline, CDR1 is SNHLY and CDR2 FYNNEI. Trimming cost V 6 bases and J 1 base, with 12 bases left between them.